Listed here are 16 T cell receptor beta chains from one sample, sequenced in a study of cytomegalovirus exposure and HLA in healthy donors. Both 60 Vbeta primers and 13 Jbeta primers went into the PCR. Sequenced by immunoSEQ multiplex PCR; TCRdb stores in-frame clones only, minus some. The table shows hundreds of thousands of clones, with roughly 84% occurring only once. Input material: PBMCs. These receptors originate from a boy aged 2 to 9 in good health and CMV-seronegative.

In DNA form, the CDR3 reads TGTGCCAGCAGTGAAGCGGGCAGCCACTCTGGAAACACCATATATTTT. Protein sequence: CASSEAGSHSGNTIYF. This rearrangement joins TRBV6-1 to TRBJ1-3; D uncertain. Looked up from germline, CDR1 is MNHNS and CDR2 is SASEGT. V lost 0 bases and J lost 0, with 9 bases in between. The CDR3 covers 16 residues.

The chain uses TRBV25-1 and TRBJ2-1; 14 positions match TRBD2. The V and J ends lost 4 bases and 7 bases, in that order; junction bases with no gene match: 6. This CDR3 is 16 amino acids long. Germline CDR1 MGHDK, CDR2 SYGVNS. This CDR3 is CASSVTSGRARNEQFF. The CDR3 DNA is TGTGCCAGCAGTGTGACTAGCGGGAGGGCCCGAAATGAGCAGTTCTTC.

The gene calls are TRBV29-1 and TRBJ1-2; 9 bases map to TRBD1. In germline, CDR1 is SQVTM, CDR2 ANQGSEA. V was clipped by 6 bases and J by 8 bases; unmatched bases: 7. The CDR3 runs to 12 residues. The CDR3 DNA sequence: TGCAGCGTAACAGGGGGCTTGGAGGGCTACACCTTC. Translating it yields CSVTGGLEGYTF.

The chain combines TRBV4-1 with TRBJ1-3; no clear D. V was cut by 4 bases and J by 1 base, with 8 bases left in between. Germline V gene sequence: CDR1 MGHRA, CDR2 YSYEKL. The CDR3 consists of 14 residues. The CDR3 bases are TGCGCCAGCAGCCCCCCGGTTTCTGGAAACACCATATATTTT. Its translation: CASSPPVSGNTIYF.

The chain links TRBV12-5 to TRBJ1-1; 10 bases agree with TRBD1. Germline V gives CDR1 LGHNT, CDR2 FRNRAP. The V segment lost 1 base and the J segment 3 bases; nucleotides outside the gene matches: 2. CDR3 length: 15 residues. The CDR3 loop is CASGLGQGAYTEAFF. DNA of the CDR3: TGTGCTAGTGGTTTGGGACAGGGGGCGTACACTGAAGCTTTCTTT.

The genes are TRBV7-9 and TRBJ2-3; 11 bases map to TRBD2. With 4 bases clipped from V and 0 bases from J, the junction kept 12 bases outside the gene matches. Germline CDR1 and CDR2: SEHNR and FQNEAQ (reference sequence). The length of the CDR3 is 19 residues. Written as DNA, the CDR3 is TGTGCCAGCAGCTCCCTCAGGGGGGTAGCGGGGGGGAGCACAGATACGCAGTATTTT. Its protein is CASSSLRGVAGGSTDTQYF.

The CDR3 DNA is TGTGCCAGCAGCGTAGATGACGGGGGAATACGGAACATTCAGTACTTC. This translates into CASSVDDGGIRNIQYF. The chain joins TRBV9 to TRBJ2-4, with a possible D match to TRBD2 (6 bases). V was trimmed by 0 bases and J by 7 bases, leaving 17 bases between them. The CDR3 has 16 amino acids. The germline V gene encodes CDR1 SGDLS and CDR2 YYNGEE.

The V call is TRBV6-1, the J call TRBJ2-7; D is undetermined. Germline V gene lookup returns CDR1 MNHNS and CDR2 SASEGT. This CDR3 contains 13 residues. V dropped 4 bases and J dropped 1 base, with 8 bases sitting between them. The CDR3 loop reads CASSATRSYEQYF. The CDR3 bases are TGTGCCAGCAGTGCGACCAGGTCCTACGAGCAGTACTTC.

The gene calls are TRBV5-4 and TRBJ1-4; 8 bases agree with TRBD1. This CDR3 comprises 14 residues. The V segment lost 0 bases and the J segment 7 bases; nucleotides outside the gene matches: 2. Germline V gene sequence: CDR1 SGHNT, CDR2 YYREEE (reference sequence). The chain's CDR3 is CASSLDQGAEKLFF. The DNA of the CDR3 is TGTGCCAGCAGCTTGGACCAGGGGGCTGAAAAACTGTTTTTT.

This clone occurred a few times. The chain carries TRBV2 and TRBJ1-1, with a possible D match to TRBD1 (5 bases). The CDR3 has 14 residues. Germline assignment: CDR1 SNHLY and CDR2 FYNNEI. The V and J ends lost 3 bases and 1 base respectively, with 9 bases between them. CDR3 residues: CASSDRARNTEAFF. The CDR3 nucleotides read TGTGCCAGCAGTGACAGGGCCAGGAACACTGAAGCTTTCTTT.

The chain carries TRBV6-5 and TRBJ2-7, with 8 positions matching TRBD2. The J segment lost 2 bases and the V segment lost 4 bases, leaving 10 bases of the junction unmatched. The CDR3 runs to 16 residues. CDR1 and CDR2 (germline): MNHEY, SVGAGI. Written as DNA, the CDR3 is TGTGCCAGCAGTTCCCAGCGGGGGACACAGGCCTACGAGCAGTACTTC. This sequence encodes CASSSQRGTQAYEQYF.

The table lists this clone with a few counts. The CDR3 region has the DNA TGTGCCAGCAGCTTTACCAGGGGATCCGGAAACACCATATATTTT. This gives the protein CASSFTRGSGNTIYF. The rearrangement links TRBV5-6 to TRBJ1-3; D may be TRBD1 (6 bases). The length of the CDR3 is 15 residues. Germline CDR1 is SGHDT and CDR2 is YYEEEE. Trimming stripped 2 bases from V and 4 bases from J, with 13 bases between.

The V call is TRBV5-1, the J call TRBJ1-2; no definite D call. The germline gives CDR1 SGHRS, CDR2 YFSETQ. The V end lost 0 bases, the J end lost 6 bases, and 18 bases lay between the germline ends. The CDR3 consists of 16 residues. The CDR3 DNA sequence: TGCGCCAGCAGCTTGGCCCTAGAGCATATAAGGAATGGCTACACCTTC. This translates into CASSLALEHIRNGYTF.

The chain recombines TRBV28 with TRBJ1-5; maybe TRBD1 (5 bases). In germline, CDR1 is MDHEN, CDR2 SYDVKM. Trimming took off 7 bases at V and 5 bases at J, with 12 bases between the two ends. The CDR3 loop spans 13 amino acids. The CDR3 DNA is TGTGCCAGCAAGGGCAGGGCCCATCAGCCCCAGCATTTT. This codes for CASKGRAHQPQHF.

In nucleotides, the CDR3 is TGTGCCAGCAGGAGGGACAGGGCTGCTTCACCCCTCCACTTT. Encoded protein: CASRRDRAASPLHF. The V and J genes are TRBV7-9 and TRBJ1-6, with 9 bases identical to TRBD1. The germline V gene has CDR1 SEHNR and CDR2 FQNEAQ (reference sequence). After removal of 6 bases from V and 9 bases from J, the junction contained 6 bases not matched to a gene. This CDR3 contains 14 residues.

This chain links TRBV13 with TRBJ1-2; tentatively, D is TRBD1 (5 bases). Per germline, CDR1 PRHDT and CDR2 FYEKMQ (reference sequence). This CDR3 contains 16 residues. Trimming took off 1 base at V and 2 bases at J, with 14 bases between the two ends. This CDR3 reads CASSLARRDSNYGYTF. CDR3 coding DNA: TGTGCCAGCAGCTTAGCCCGACGGGACTCCAACTATGGCTACACCTTC.